This T cell receptor (beta chain) was sequenced for a study of blood T cell repertoires in COVID-19. Overall study context: Spain, Italy and the United States supplied samples that represented acute and convalescent COVID-19.

The count of this clone is one. The CDR3 has 14 amino acids. Trimming shortened V by 5 bases and J by 7 bases, and 18 bases separated the two germline ends. The germline CDR1 and CDR2 sequences are MNHEY and SMNVEV (reference sequence). Sequencing was performed with immunoSEQ multiplex PCR; in TCRdb, only in-frame clones are kept and a portion is missing. The sample gives about 290,000 clones, roughly 86% of which show up once; around 10% is in the top ten. Input material: peripheral blood. This TCR was sampled from a woman in her twenties or thirties with COVID-19, enrolled during active disease. The chain combines TRBV27 with TRBJ2-7; D may be TRBD1 (6 bases). In nucleotides, the CDR3 is TGTGCCAGCAGTAGCCCCCTCAGGGGTAGGGAGCAGTACTTC. Protein product: CASSSPLRGREQYF.